The next 17 T cell receptor beta chains were all read from a single sample in a study of CD8+CD57+ T cells in acquired aplastic anemia. According to the study, genomic DNA was the template for TCR beta VDJ and CDR3 profiling. TCRdb analysed the reads with MiXCR anew, one entry per CDR3 protein. There are around 180,000 distinct CDR3 sequences in the sample; about 64% occur only once, and 46% lies in the top ten. Input material: sorted CD4+, CD8+, or CD8+CD57+ T cells (not recorded which) from PBMCs. The origin of the receptors is a human donor with severe aplastic anemia or a healthy control (not recorded which).

The chain links TRBV9 to TRBJ2-1; D not certain. Germline loops: CDR1 SGDLS, CDR2 YYNGEE. This CDR3 has 14 residues. V was clipped by 2 bases and J by 1 base, with 7 bases between them. CDR3 in amino acids: CASSVLTSYNEQFF. In nucleotides, the CDR3 is TGTGCCAGCAGCGTTCTAACTTCCTACAATGAGCAGTTCTTC.

This clonotype was seen only once. V gene TRBV29-1 combines with J gene TRBJ2-3; 7 nucleotides match TRBD2. The CDR3 sequence is 13 residues long. Looked up from germline, CDR1 is SQVTM and CDR2 is ANQGSEA. Trimming cost V 7 bases and J 6 bases; bases outside gene matches: 10. DNA for the CDR3: TGCAGCGCTATAGGACTAGTCGACGATACGCAGTATTTT. It codes for CSAIGLVDDTQYF.

Many counts were recorded for this clonotype. The chain uses TRBV11-2 and TRBJ1-5, with D perhaps TRBD1 (6 bases). Germline values: CDR1 SGHAT, CDR2 FQNNGV. The CDR3 is 15 amino acids. V lost 5 bases, J lost 3 bases, and 14 bases lay in between. The CDR3 DNA sequence: TGTGCCAGCAGCATTGGACAGTCCCTCAATCAGCCCCAGCATTTT. This codes for CASSIGQSLNQPQHF.

J is TRBJ2-7 and V is TRBV27, with D perhaps matching TRBD1 or TRBD2 (7 bases each). This CDR3 contains 15 residues. Germline V CDR1 and CDR2: MNHEY, SMNVEV (reference sequence). Deletions cut 2 bases from V and 6 bases from J, with 17 bases between. DNA of the CDR3: TGTGCCAGCAGTTTAGCAGGGGGGAGGGCCGGCGAGCAGTACTTC. This translates into CASSLAGGRAGEQYF.

This clonotype has a single count. The final CDR3 position lacks the conserved phenylalanine or tryptophan, pointing to a likely read error. This rearrangement joins TRBV30 to TRBJ1-1; 7 nucleotides agree with TRBD1. The V gene's germline CDR1 is GTSNPN and CDR2 SVGIG (reference sequence). Trimming at V came to 4 bases and at J to 2 bases, leaving 10 bases not matched to a gene. The CDR3 runs 15 residues. The CDR3 DNA follows: TGTGCCTGGATACCCGGGACAGACATCAACACTGAAGCTTTCCTT. This encodes CAWIPGTDINTEAFL.

The chain combines TRBV7-9 with TRBJ1-1; a weak D match, TRBD1 (5 bases). V was clipped by 5 bases and J by 1 base, with 17 bases between them. Germline V gene lookup returns CDR1 SEHNR and CDR2 FQNEAQ (reference sequence). The CDR3 has 16 amino acids. CDR3 protein: CASSASVGAWNTEAFF. In DNA form, the CDR3 reads TGTGCCAGCAGCGCAAGTGTAGGGGCGTGGAACACTGAAGCTTTCTTT.

This clonotype was seen only a few times. CDR3 loop: CASSLAGVAGGLPYEQYF. As DNA, the CDR3 is TGTGCCAGCAGCTTAGCTGGCGTAGCGGGAGGACTACCCTACGAGCAGTACTTC. This chain links TRBV7-8 with TRBJ2-7; 10 bases match TRBD2. Germline trimming cut 0 bases from V and 2 bases from J; bases unmatched to any gene: 10. The length of the CDR3 is 18 residues. In germline, CDR1 is SGHVS, CDR2 FQNEAQ.

The V and J genes are TRBV12-3 or TRBV12-4 and TRBJ1-5; no clear D gene. V dropped 7 bases and J dropped 6 bases, with 13 bases sitting between them. CDR3 size: 13 residues. The CDR3 DNA reads TGTGCCAGCACTAACCCAGACCGTCAGCCCCAGCATTTT. This translates into CASTNPDRQPQHF.

J is TRBJ1-3 and V is TRBV15; D gene ambiguous. CDR3 length equals 16 residues. The germline V and J ends were trimmed by 0 bases and 1 base, with 10 bases remaining between them. Germline CDR1 reads LNHNV; CDR2 reads YYDKDF (reference sequence). DNA for the CDR3: TGTGCCACCAGCAGAGATCCGGAGGGATCTGGAAACACCATATATTTT. Protein: CATSRDPEGSGNTIYF. Filled out from reference TRBV15 and TRBJ1-3, the complete variable domain reads DAMVIQNPRYQVTQFGKPVTLSCSQTLNHNVMYWYQQKSSQAPKLLFHYYDKDFNNEADTPDNFQSRRPNTSFCFLDIRSPGLGDTAMYLCATSRDPEGSGNTIYFGEGSWLTVV.

The J gene is TRBJ1-4, the V gene TRBV2, with 7 bases matching TRBD1. V was pared by 9 bases and J by 0 bases, with 7 bases of the junction left unmatched. The CDR3 has 15 residues. CDR1 SNHLY and CDR2 FYNNEI come from the germline V gene. The CDR3 DNA reads TGTGCCAGAGGCGGGACAGCCGCAACTAATGAAAAACTGTTTTTT. Its translation: CARGGTAATNEKLFF.

This clonotype was observed many times. V and J are TRBV2 and TRBJ2-1; 10 positions agree with TRBD1. Unmatched junction bases numbered 9, after V lost 9 bases and J lost 7 bases. Germline V gene lookup returns CDR1 SNHLY and CDR2 FYNNEI. This CDR3 has 14 amino acids. The DNA of the CDR3 is TGTGCCAGTCGGACAGGGGGTTTTCCGAATGAGCAGTTCTTC. Its protein product is CASRTGGFPNEQFF. The complete variable domain, with remaining parts taken from reference TRBV2 and TRBJ2-1, reads EPEVTQTPSHQVTQMGQEVILRCVPISNHLYFYWYRQILGQKVEFLVSFYNNEISEKSEIFDDQFSVERPDGSNFTLKIRSTKLEDSAMYFCASRTGGFPNEQFFGPGTRLTVL.

This clonotype has a count of ten or more. The gene calls are TRBV2 and TRBJ1-1, with D hard to call. From germline, CDR1 is SNHLY and CDR2 FYNNEI. The V end was cut by 6 bases, the J end by 0 bases, with 8 bases between. CDR3 length equals 13 residues. The CDR3 region has the DNA TGTGCCAGCAGGGTCACGTTGAACACTGAAGCTTTCTTT. Its translation is CASRVTLNTEAFF. Full variable domain (missing parts from reference TRBV2 and TRBJ1-1): EPEVTQTPSHQVTQMGQEVILRCVPISNHLYFYWYRQILGQKVEFLVSFYNNEISEKSEIFDDQFSVERPDGSNFTLKIRSTKLEDSAMYFCASRVTLNTEAFFGQGTRLTVV.

This clonotype was observed many times. The genes are TRBV2 and TRBJ1-1, with D possibly being TRBD1 (6 bases). CDR1 and CDR2 from the germline V gene are SNHLY and FYNNEI. The CDR3 covers 14 residues. V was pared by 10 bases and J by 1 base, with 16 bases between. Written as DNA, the CDR3 is TGTGCCACCTTAAGCGGGGACACGAACACTGAAGCTTTCTTT. Its translation is CATLSGDTNTEAFF.

The chain combines TRBV7-9 with TRBJ2-1; D ambiguous. Germline V gives CDR1 SEHNR, CDR2 FQNEAQ (reference sequence). The CDR3 runs 16 residues. V was pared by 2 bases and J by 3 bases, with 14 bases between. The CDR3 spells CASSLPVGGYYNEQFF. CDR3 bases: TGTGCCAGCAGCTTACCGGTGGGTGGGTACTACAATGAGCAGTTCTTC.

This chain connects TRBV7-9 to TRBJ2-7, with 10 bases matching TRBD1. CDR3 length: 15 amino acids. Germline V CDR1 and CDR2: SEHNR, FQNEAQ (reference sequence). J was trimmed by 3 bases and V by 5 bases; bases with no gene match: 7. DNA of the CDR3: TGTGCCAGCAGCCACCGGACAGGGGGTATCTACGAGCAGTACTTC. Protein sequence: CASSHRTGGIYEQYF.

J is TRBJ2-7 and V is TRBV7-8, with D tentatively TRBD1 (6 bases). V was pared by 3 bases and J by 3 bases, with 9 bases between. This CDR3 is 13 amino acids long. Germline V CDR1 and CDR2: SGHVS, FQNEAQ. CDR3 amino acids: CASSFDRRYEQYF. The CDR3 DNA sequence: TGTGCCAGCAGCTTTGACAGGCGCTACGAGCAGTACTTC.

The genes are TRBV10-3 and TRBJ1-6, with 7 bases matching TRBD1. The V and J ends lost 2 bases and 5 bases, in that order; junction bases with no gene match: 3. Germline assignment: CDR1 ENHRY and CDR2 SYGVKD. The CDR3 spans 15 residues. This CDR3 reads CAISEGGGNNSPLHF. Written as DNA, the CDR3 is TGTGCCATCAGTGAGGGAGGGGGCAATAATTCACCCCTCCACTTT.